Here is one T cell receptor beta chain with its context. This specimen belongs to a study of T cell changes during pregnancy in multiple sclerosis. CDR3 length: 14 amino acids. V lost 5 bases to trimming and J lost 6 bases, with 14 bases between them. Germline V lookup: CDR1 GTSNPN, CDR2 SVGIG (reference sequence). Assay: immunoSEQ multiplex PCR; the TCRdb copy retains only in-frame clones and omits some. The data hold fewer than 100,000 clones, with about 89% observed a single time. This chain links TRBV30 with TRBJ1-6; TRBD1 is a possible D gene (6 bases). The sequence was collected from a female donor with multiple sclerosis, enrolled in a pregnancy study. This specimen consisted of peripheral blood, obtained before pregnancy. CDR3 in amino acids: CAWSYRAINSPLHF. DNA of the CDR3: TGTGCCTGGTCATACAGGGCCATTAATTCACCCCTCCACTTT.